This TCR beta chain was recovered during a study of cytomegalovirus exposure and HLA in healthy donors. The repertoire was sequenced with immunoSEQ multiplex PCR; TCRdb's copy has only in-frame clones and lacks some. The sample has 220,000 or so clones, over 70% seen once. Worth noting for this clone: Its specificity is unknown.

Findings and caveats of the study: Rarity marked most TCR sequences, yet some public TCRs occurred in many donors. The study listed under 200 cytomegalovirus-associated TCR beta chains.

The donors were part of the roughly 120-subject validation cohort, which stood apart from the roughly 700-subject first cohort. Looked up from germline, CDR1 is GTSNPN and CDR2 is SVGIG (reference sequence). This CDR3 spans 18 amino acids. The junction had 17 bases not matched to a gene; V was cut back by 2 bases and J by 2 bases. V is TRBV30 and J is TRBJ2-5; 7 bases agree with TRBD2. Material: PBMCs. This TCR was sampled from a woman in her 30s in good health and CMV-seropositive. CDR3 sequence (DNA): TGTGCCTGGAGTAGTTGGACAACGACTAGCAAATTACAAGAGACCCAGTACTTC. Residues: CAWSSWTTTSKLQETQYF.